The next 20 T cell receptor beta chains were all read from a single sample in a study of blood T cell repertoires in COVID-19. Assay used: immunoSEQ multiplex PCR; TCRdb lists only in-frame clones, some missing. The sample has about 59,000 clones, less than 75% seen once. Sequencing used peripheral blood. The source is a woman in her sixties or seventies with acute or convalescent COVID-19.

The V gene is TRBV27, the J gene TRBJ2-1; possible D gene TRBD1, 5 bases. The V end lost 0 bases, the J end lost 1 base, and 13 bases lay between the germline ends. The CDR3 length is 17 residues. Germline V lookup: CDR1 MNHEY, CDR2 SMNVEV (reference sequence). Here the CDR3 reads CASSLSGARRSYNEQFF. The CDR3 bases are TGTGCCAGCAGTTTATCAGGGGCCCGTCGTTCCTACAATGAGCAGTTCTTC.

The J gene is TRBJ2-3, the V gene TRBV5-1, with 8 nucleotides matching TRBD1. The CDR3 is 15 amino acids. V trimming: 3 bases; J trimming: 7 bases; junction bases outside the gene matches: 10. Germline-derived CDR1 and CDR2 are SGHRS and YFSETQ. CDR3 sequence (DNA): TGCGCCAGCAGCTCGACAGGGGCCCTTTCAAATACGCAGTATTTT. Translating gives CASSSTGALSNTQYF.

The chain employs TRBV19 and TRBJ1-5, with 9 bases aligning to TRBD1. Germline CDR1 is LNHDA and CDR2 is SQIVND (reference sequence). This CDR3 has 14 residues. V lost 6 bases and J lost 6; bases outside the gene matches: 6. The CDR3 DNA reads as TGTGCCAGTAGCCAACAGGGGGCAGGTCAGCCCCAGCATTTT. This sequence encodes CASSQQGAGQPQHF.

This clone turned up a few times. J is TRBJ1-2 and V is TRBV6-5; possible D gene TRBD1, 6 bases. CDR3 size: 12 residues. Germline values: CDR1 MNHEY, CDR2 SVGAGI. V was pared by 8 bases and J by 7 bases, with 14 bases between. The CDR3 coding sequence is TGTGCCAGCCATACAGGGCTTAGTGGCTACACCTTC. Translated, it gives CASHTGLSGYTF.

This clone was detected only a few times. V is TRBV6-2 or TRBV6-3 and J is TRBJ2-7; the D gene is possibly TRBD2 (5 bases). Trimming stripped 5 bases from V and 3 bases from J, with 14 bases between. Germline V CDR1 and CDR2: MNHEY, SVGEGT. The CDR3 has 14 residues. The CDR3 loop reads CASSLLADDYEQYF. The CDR3 coding sequence is TGTGCCAGCAGTCTCCTAGCAGACGACTACGAGCAGTACTTC.

The rearrangement links TRBV30 to TRBJ1-1, with D possibly matching TRBD1 (5 bases). This CDR3 is built from 14 residues. Germline assignment: CDR1 GTSNPN and CDR2 SVGIG (reference sequence). The ends were cut back, 0 bases at V and 0 bases at J, with 8 bases in the middle. The CDR3 sequence is CAWSVRQMNTEAFF. CDR3 sequence (DNA): TGTGCCTGGAGTGTACGACAGATGAACACTGAAGCTTTCTTT.

V and J are TRBV12-3 or TRBV12-4 and TRBJ2-7, with no clear D. The V end was cut by 5 bases, the J end by 7 bases, with 9 bases between. The CDR3 is 11 amino acids. The CDR3 DNA reads TGTGCCAGCAGTCGCCTCCTAGAGCAGTACTTC. It yields the protein CASSRLLEQYF.

This chain connects TRBV3-1 (or the pseudogene TRBV3-2) to TRBJ2-5; 7 bases map to TRBD2. Germline CDR1 reads LGHDT; CDR2 reads YNNKEL (reference sequence). Trimming cost V 2 bases and J 5 bases; bases outside gene matches: 5. The CDR3 loop spans 14 amino acids. Here the CDR3 DNA reads TGTGCCAGCAGCCAAAGGAGCGGGATGGAGACCCAGTACTTC. Translation gives CASSQRSGMETQYF.

J is TRBJ2-7 and V is TRBV9; a possible D gene is TRBD2 (5 bases). Trimming took 0 bases from V and 2 from J, leaving 9 bases between them. CDR3 length: 14 residues. Germline V gene sequence: CDR1 SGDLS, CDR2 YYNGEE. CDR3 sequence (DNA): TGTGCCAGCAGCGTAGGGGGAGACCCCTACGAGCAGTACTTC. Translation gives CASSVGGDPYEQYF.

This clone was seen a handful of times. The chain recombines TRBV10-3 with TRBJ1-1, with D possibly TRBD1 on 6 matching bases. V was trimmed by 6 bases and J by 2 bases, leaving 10 bases between them. The CDR3 length is 13 residues. Per germline, CDR1 ENHRY and CDR2 SYGVKD. The DNA for the CDR3 is TGTGCCATCAGCCGACAGGCTAACACTGAAGCTTTCTTT. This translates into CAISRQANTEAFF.

The CDR3 DNA sequence: TGCGCCAGCAGCTTGGAGGGGAGGGCCTACAATGAGCAGTTCTTC. It codes for CASSLEGRAYNEQFF. This chain joins TRBV5-1 and TRBJ2-1; 7 bases match TRBD2. This CDR3 comprises 15 residues. Trimming cost V 0 bases and J 2 bases; bases outside gene matches: 2. Germline lookup yields CDR1 SGHRS and CDR2 YFSETQ. The entire variable domain, with the rest obtained from reference TRBV5-1 and TRBJ2-1, is as follows: KAGVTQTPRYLIKTRGQQVTLSCSPISGHRSVSWYQQTPGQGLQFLFEYFSETQRNKGNFPGRFSGRQFSNSRSEMNVSTLELGDSALYLCASSLEGRAYNEQFFGPGTRLTVL.

The chain is built from TRBV5-1 and TRBJ1-6; the D gene is possibly TRBD1 (5 bases). The CDR3 is made up of 14 amino acids. V lost 7 bases to trimming and J lost 2 bases, with 10 bases between them. Germline CDR1 is SGHRS and CDR2 is YFSETQ. The CDR3 sequence: CASHAGTYNSPLHF. CDR3 bases: TGCGCCAGCCATGCAGGGACCTATAATTCACCCCTCCACTTT.

The rearrangement uses TRBV30 and TRBJ2-5, with 9 bases matching TRBD1. Germline CDR1 reads GTSNPN; CDR2 reads SVGIG (reference sequence). V shed 4 bases, J shed 5 bases, and the junction held 11 bases outside the gene matches. CDR3 length equals 15 residues. The CDR3 region is CAWTRLGTGSETQYF. In DNA form, the CDR3 reads TGTGCCTGGACCCGACTAGGGACAGGGAGCGAGACCCAGTACTTC.

The rearrangement joins TRBV19 to TRBJ1-5; no clear D gene. V lost 1 base, J lost 3 bases, and 13 bases lay in between. The CDR3 has 16 amino acids. Per the germline V gene, CDR1 is LNHDA and CDR2 is SQIVND (reference sequence). In nucleotides, the CDR3 is TGTGCCAGTAGTATAGTTGGAGGGAAATACAATCAGCCCCAGCATTTT. Amino acids: CASSIVGGKYNQPQHF. Complete variable domain (other parts from reference TRBV19 and TRBJ1-5): DGGITQSPKYLFRKEGQNVTLSCEQNLNHDAMYWYRQDPGQGLRLIYYSQIVNDFQKGDIAEGYSVSREKKESFPLTVTSAQKNPTAFYLCASSIVGGKYNQPQHFGDGTRLSIL.

The chain employs TRBV10-3 and TRBJ1-6; D might be TRBD1 (6 bases). V lost 0 bases and J 5 bases, leaving 17 bases between the germline ends. The CDR3 consists of 18 residues. Germline CDR1 is ENHRY and CDR2 is SYGVKD. CDR3 protein: CAISESNRGAYDNSPLHF. The DNA of the CDR3 is TGTGCCATCAGTGAGTCGAACCGGGGGGCCTATGATAATTCACCCCTCCACTTT.

The chain recombines TRBV9 with TRBJ2-1, with D possibly TRBD2 on 6 matching bases. Germline CDR1 and CDR2: SGDLS and YYNGEE. V was trimmed by 0 bases and J by 6 bases, leaving 22 bases between them. The CDR3 length is 18 residues. The CDR3 DNA is TGTGCCAGCAGCGTAGGAGGGTACGGCGGGACCGGCCGCAATGAGCAGTTCTTC. This translates into CASSVGGYGGTGRNEQFF.

CDR3: CASSYSSGQQNQPQHF. DNA of the CDR3: TGTGCCAGCAGTTACTCGAGTGGGCAGCAGAATCAGCCCCAGCATTTT. The chain carries TRBV6-6 and TRBJ1-5; no definite D call. CDR1 MNHNY and CDR2 SVGAGI come from the germline V gene (reference sequence). CDR3 length equals 16 residues. V dropped 0 bases and J dropped 4 bases, with 13 bases sitting between them.

CDR3 sequence (DNA): TGCGCCAGCAGTGAGTCGGCCTTCGGAGTCCAGTACTTC. Protein: CASSESAFGVQYF. This chain joins TRBV10-1 and TRBJ2-5; no definite D call. V dropped 0 bases and J dropped 10 bases, with 12 bases sitting between them. The CDR3 contains 13 residues. Germline V CDR1 and CDR2: WNHNN, SYGVQD (reference sequence).

The gene calls are TRBV11-1 and TRBJ2-7, with D tentatively TRBD2 (5 bases). CDR3 length: 14 amino acids. Deletions cut 5 bases from V and 0 bases from J, with 11 bases between. CDR1 is SGHAT and CDR2 is FQDESV in the germline V gene (reference sequence). CDR3 bases: TGTGCCAGCAGCCGGCGGGTATCCTCCTACGAGCAGTACTTC. It encodes CASSRRVSSYEQYF.

The gene calls are TRBV2 and TRBJ1-6, with 8 bases that match TRBD1. Germline V gives CDR1 SNHLY, CDR2 FYNNEI. The CDR3 length is 16 residues. The junction had 5 bases not matched to a gene; V was cut back by 3 bases and J by 4 bases. The CDR3 DNA reads as TGTGCCAGCAGTGATGCCGGGACAGGATATAATTCACCCCTCCACTTT. Amino acid sequence: CASSDAGTGYNSPLHF.